The following is a TCR beta chain sequence with its context. Germline V CDR1 and CDR2: SGHRS, YFSETQ. The CDR3 spans 14 residues. V shed 0 bases and J shed 1 base, with 7 bases lying between them. Original processing methods: Scientists estimated how many nucleated cells there were by amplifying reference gene primers. The data were produced by immunoSEQ multiplex PCR, yet TCRdb's version contains in-frame clones alone and is incomplete. That table is the source of V, J and clone size, and D and trimming were worked out from the DNA. The sample lists approximately 200,000 clones, roughly nine tenths occurring once. This entry comes from a study of blood T cell repertoires in COVID-19. The overall study: Samples representing acute and convalescent COVID-19 were sourced from the United States, Italy and Spain.

This clonotype was sampled from a young man with acute or convalescent COVID-19. V and J are TRBV5-1 and TRBJ1-1, with D perhaps TRBD1 (6 bases). The sample comprised peripheral blood. The CDR3 spells CASSLEQGNTEAFF. The CDR3, as DNA: TGCGCCAGCAGCTTGGAACAGGGGAACACTGAAGCTTTCTTT.